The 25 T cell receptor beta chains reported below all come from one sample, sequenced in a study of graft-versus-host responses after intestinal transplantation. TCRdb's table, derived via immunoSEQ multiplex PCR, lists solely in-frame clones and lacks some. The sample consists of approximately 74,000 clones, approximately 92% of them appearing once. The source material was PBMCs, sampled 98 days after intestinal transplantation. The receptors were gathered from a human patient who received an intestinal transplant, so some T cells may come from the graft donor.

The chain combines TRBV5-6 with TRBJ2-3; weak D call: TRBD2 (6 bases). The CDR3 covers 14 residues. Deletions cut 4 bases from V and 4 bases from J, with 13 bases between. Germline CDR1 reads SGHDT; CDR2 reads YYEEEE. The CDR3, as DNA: TGTGCCAGCAGCCTCCGGACTATTCCAGATACGCAGTATTTT. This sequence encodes CASSLRTIPDTQYF. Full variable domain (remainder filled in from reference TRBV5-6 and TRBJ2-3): DAGVTQSPTHLIKTRGQQVTLRCSPKSGHDTVSWYQQALGQGPQFIFQYYEEEERQRGNFPDRFSGHQFPNYSSELNVNALLLGDSALYLCASSLRTIPDTQYFGPGTRLTVL.

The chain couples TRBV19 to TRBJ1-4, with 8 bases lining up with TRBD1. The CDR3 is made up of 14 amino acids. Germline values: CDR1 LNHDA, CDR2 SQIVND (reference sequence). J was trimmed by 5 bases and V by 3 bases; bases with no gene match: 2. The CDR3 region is CASSIGTGNEKLFF. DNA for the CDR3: TGTGCCAGTAGTATCGGGACAGGAAATGAAAAACTGTTTTTT.

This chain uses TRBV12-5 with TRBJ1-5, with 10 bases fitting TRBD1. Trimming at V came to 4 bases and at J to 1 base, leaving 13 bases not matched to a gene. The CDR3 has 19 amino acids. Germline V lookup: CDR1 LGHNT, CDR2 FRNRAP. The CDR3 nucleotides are TGTGCTAGTGGTTCCCCCTCCGGGACAGGGGAAGAGAGCAATCAGCCCCAGCATTTT. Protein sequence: CASGSPSGTGEESNQPQHF.

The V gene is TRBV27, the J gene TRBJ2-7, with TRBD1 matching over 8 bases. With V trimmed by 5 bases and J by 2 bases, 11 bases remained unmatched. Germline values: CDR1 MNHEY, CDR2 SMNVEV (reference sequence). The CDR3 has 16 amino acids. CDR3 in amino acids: CASSPVPGQVAYEQYF. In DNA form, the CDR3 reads TGTGCCAGCAGTCCAGTTCCGGGACAGGTCGCCTACGAGCAGTACTTC.

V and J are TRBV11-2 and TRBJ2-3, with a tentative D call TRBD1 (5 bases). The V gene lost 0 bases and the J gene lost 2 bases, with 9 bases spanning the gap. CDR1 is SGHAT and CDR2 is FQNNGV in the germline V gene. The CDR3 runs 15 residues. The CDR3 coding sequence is TGTGCCAGCAGCTTAGATGGGGCCGTCACAGATACGCAGTATTTT. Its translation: CASSLDGAVTDTQYF.

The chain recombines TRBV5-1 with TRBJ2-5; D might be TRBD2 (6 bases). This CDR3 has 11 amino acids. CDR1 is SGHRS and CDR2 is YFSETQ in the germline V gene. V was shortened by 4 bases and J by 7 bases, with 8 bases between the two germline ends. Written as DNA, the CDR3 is TGCGCCAGCAGCGCGGAGGGGACCCAGTACTTC. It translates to CASSAEGTQYF.

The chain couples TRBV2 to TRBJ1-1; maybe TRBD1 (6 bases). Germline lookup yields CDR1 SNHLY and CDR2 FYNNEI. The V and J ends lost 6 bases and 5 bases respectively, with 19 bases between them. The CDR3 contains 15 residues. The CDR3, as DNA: TGTGCCAGCAGGAGGGGGGCCGCGACAGGTACTGAAGCTTTCTTT. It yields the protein CASRRGAATGTEAFF.

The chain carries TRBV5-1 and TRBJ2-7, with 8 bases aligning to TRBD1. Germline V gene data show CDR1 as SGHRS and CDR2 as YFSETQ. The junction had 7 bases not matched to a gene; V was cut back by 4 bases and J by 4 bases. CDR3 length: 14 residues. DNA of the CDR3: TGCGCCAGCAGCAACGGACAGGGTACTTACGAGCAGTACTTC. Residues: CASSNGQGTYEQYF.

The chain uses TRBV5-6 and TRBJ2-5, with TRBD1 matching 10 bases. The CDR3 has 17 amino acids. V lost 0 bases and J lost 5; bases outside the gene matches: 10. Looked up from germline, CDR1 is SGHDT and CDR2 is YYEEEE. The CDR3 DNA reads TGTGCCAGCAGCTTGGGACCTCGGGGACAGGGGCAGGAGACCCAGTACTTC. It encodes CASSLGPRGQGQETQYF.

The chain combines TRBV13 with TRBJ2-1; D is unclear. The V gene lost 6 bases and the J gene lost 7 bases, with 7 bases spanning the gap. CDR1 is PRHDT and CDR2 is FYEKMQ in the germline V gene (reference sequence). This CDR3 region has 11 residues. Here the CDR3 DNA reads TGTGCCAGCAGGGGTTCAAATGAGCAGTTCTTC. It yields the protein CASRGSNEQFF.

The DNA of the CDR3 is TGTGCCAGCAGCCAAGAGCCACGGGAAGCAGTCATGAACACTGAAGCTTTCTTT. Protein product: CASSQEPREAVMNTEAFF. The chain has TRBV4-2 and TRBJ1-1; D remains ambiguous. Between the trimmed V and J ends, which lost 0 bases and 0 bases, there was a span of 17 bases. This CDR3 contains 18 residues. Germline CDR1 and CDR2: LGHNA and YNFKEQ.

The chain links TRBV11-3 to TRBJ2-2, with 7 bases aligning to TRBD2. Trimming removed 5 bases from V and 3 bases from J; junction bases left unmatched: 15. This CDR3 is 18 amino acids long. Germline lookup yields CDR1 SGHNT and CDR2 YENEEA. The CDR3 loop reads CASSPRLGAGRDTGELFF. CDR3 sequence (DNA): TGTGCCAGCAGCCCCAGGCTCGGAGCGGGACGGGACACCGGGGAGCTGTTTTTT.

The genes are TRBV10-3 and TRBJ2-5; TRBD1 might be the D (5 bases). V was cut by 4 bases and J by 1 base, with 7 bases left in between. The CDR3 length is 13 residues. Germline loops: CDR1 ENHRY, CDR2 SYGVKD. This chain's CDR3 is CAISVDSQETQYF. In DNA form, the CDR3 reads TGTGCCATCAGTGTTGACAGCCAAGAGACCCAGTACTTC.

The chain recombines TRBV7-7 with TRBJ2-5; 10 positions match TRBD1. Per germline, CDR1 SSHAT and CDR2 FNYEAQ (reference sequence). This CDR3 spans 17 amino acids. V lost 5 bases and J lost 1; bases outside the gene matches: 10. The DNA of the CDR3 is TGTGCCAGCAGCCGACCCCCAGGGGACAGGGGCCAAGAGACCCAGTACTTC. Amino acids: CASSRPPGDRGQETQYF. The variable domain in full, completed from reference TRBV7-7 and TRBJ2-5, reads GAGVSQSPRYKVTKRGQDVTLRCDPISSHATLYWYQQALGQGPEFLTYFNYEAQPDKSGLPSDRFSAERPEGSISTLTIQRTEQRDSAMYRCASSRPPGDRGQETQYFGPGTRLLVL.

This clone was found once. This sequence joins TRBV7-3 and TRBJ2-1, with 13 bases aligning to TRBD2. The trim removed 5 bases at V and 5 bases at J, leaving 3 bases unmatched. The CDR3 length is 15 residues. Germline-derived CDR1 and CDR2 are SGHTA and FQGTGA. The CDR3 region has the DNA TGTGCCAGCAGCCAGACTAGCGGGAGGAACAATGAGCAGTTCTTC. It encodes CASSQTSGRNNEQFF.

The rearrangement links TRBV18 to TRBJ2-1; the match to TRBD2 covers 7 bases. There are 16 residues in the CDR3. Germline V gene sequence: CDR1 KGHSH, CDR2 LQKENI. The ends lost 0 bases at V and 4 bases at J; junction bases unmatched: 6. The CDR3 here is CASSPPRSGAYNEQFF. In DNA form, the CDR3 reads TGTGCCAGCTCACCACCGAGAAGCGGGGCTTACAATGAGCAGTTCTTC.

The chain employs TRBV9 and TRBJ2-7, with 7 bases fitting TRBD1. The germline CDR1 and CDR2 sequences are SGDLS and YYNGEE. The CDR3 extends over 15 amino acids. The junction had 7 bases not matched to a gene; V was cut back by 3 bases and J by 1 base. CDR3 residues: CASSGSRDSSYEQYF. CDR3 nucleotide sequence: TGTGCCAGCAGCGGCTCTCGGGACAGTTCCTACGAGCAGTACTTC.

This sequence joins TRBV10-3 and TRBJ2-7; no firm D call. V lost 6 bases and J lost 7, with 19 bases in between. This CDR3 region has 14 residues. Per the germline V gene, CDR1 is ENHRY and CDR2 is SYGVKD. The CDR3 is CAISSVATAEEQYF. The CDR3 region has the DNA TGTGCCATCAGCTCCGTCGCGACCGCGGAGGAGCAGTACTTC.

This CDR3 is CASRVVNGEKLFF. CDR3 coding DNA: TGTGCCAGCAGGGTTGTGAATGGGGAAAAACTGTTTTTT. The chain employs TRBV7-2 and TRBJ1-4; D ambiguous. The CDR3 is 13 residues long. CDR1 is SGHTA and CDR2 is FQGNSA in the germline V gene. V shed 6 bases and J shed 8 bases, with 13 bases lying between them.

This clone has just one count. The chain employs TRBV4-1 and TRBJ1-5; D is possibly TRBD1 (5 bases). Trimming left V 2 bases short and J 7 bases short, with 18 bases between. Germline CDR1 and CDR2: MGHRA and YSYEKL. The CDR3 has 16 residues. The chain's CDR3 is CASSQTNRGVGQPQHF. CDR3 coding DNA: TGCGCCAGCAGCCAAACCAACCGGGGGGTTGGGCAGCCCCAGCATTTT.

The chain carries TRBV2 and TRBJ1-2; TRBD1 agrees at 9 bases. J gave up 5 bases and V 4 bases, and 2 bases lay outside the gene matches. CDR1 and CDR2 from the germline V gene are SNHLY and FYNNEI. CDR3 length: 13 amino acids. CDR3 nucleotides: TGTGCCAGCAGTGCGACAGGGGGGTATGGCTACACCTTC. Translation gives CASSATGGYGYTF.

Written as DNA, the CDR3 is TGTGCCAGCTGTGACGGAACAAGGACCGAGCAGTTCTTC. Translation gives CASCDGTRTEQFF. The rearrangement uses TRBV11-2 and TRBJ2-1; D not resolved. Trimming stripped 8 bases from V and 10 bases from J, with 18 bases between. The germline V gene has CDR1 SGHAT and CDR2 FQNNGV. This CDR3 region has 13 residues.

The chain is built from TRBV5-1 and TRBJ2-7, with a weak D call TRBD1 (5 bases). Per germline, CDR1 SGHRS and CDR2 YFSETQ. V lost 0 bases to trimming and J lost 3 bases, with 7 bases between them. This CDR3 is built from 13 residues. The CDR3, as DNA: TGCGCCAGCAGCTTGGACAGGAGCTACGAGCAGTACTTC. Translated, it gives CASSLDRSYEQYF.

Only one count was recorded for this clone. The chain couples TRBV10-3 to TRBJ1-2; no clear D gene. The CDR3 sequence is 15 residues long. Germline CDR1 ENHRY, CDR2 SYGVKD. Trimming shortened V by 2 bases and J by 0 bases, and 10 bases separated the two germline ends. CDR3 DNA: TGTGCCATCAGTGAGCCCCATGAGGCTAACTATGGCTACACCTTC. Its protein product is CAISEPHEANYGYTF.

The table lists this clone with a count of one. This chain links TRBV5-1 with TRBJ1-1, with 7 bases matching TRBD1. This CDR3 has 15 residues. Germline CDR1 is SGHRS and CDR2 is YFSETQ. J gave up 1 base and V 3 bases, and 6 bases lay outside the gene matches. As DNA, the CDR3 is TGCGCCAGCAGCTCCTACAGGGGAGGGAACACTGAAGCTTTCTTT. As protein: CASSSYRGGNTEAFF.